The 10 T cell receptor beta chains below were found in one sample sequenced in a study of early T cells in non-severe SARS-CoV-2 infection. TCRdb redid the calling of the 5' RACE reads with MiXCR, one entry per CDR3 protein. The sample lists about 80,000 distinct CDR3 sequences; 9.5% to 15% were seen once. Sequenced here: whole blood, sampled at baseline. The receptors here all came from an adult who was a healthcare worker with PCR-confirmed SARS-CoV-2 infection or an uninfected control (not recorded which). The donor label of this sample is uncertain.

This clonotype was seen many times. CDR3 sequence: CASTVGAGASYEQYF. In DNA form, the CDR3 reads TGTGCCAGTACAGTGGGCGCGGGGGCCTCCTACGAGCAGTACTTC. The chain is built from TRBV19 and TRBJ2-7; possible D gene TRBD2, 7 bases. This CDR3 has 15 amino acids. Trimming left V 7 bases short and J 0 bases short, with 16 bases between. The germline gives CDR1 LNHDA, CDR2 SQIVND (reference sequence).

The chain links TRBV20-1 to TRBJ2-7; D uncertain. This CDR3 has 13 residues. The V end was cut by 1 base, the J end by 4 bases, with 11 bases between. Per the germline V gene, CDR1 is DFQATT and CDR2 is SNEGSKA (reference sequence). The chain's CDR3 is CSARVSSSYEQYF. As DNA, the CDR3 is TGCAGTGCTAGAGTAAGTTCGAGTTACGAGCAGTACTTC.

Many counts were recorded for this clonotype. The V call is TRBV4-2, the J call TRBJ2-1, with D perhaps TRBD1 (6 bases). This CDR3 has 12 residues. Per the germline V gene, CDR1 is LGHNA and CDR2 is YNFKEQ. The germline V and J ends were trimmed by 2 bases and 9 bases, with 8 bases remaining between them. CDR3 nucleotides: TGTGCCAGCAGCCAACCCAGGGGTGAGCAGTTCTTC. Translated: CASSQPRGEQFF.

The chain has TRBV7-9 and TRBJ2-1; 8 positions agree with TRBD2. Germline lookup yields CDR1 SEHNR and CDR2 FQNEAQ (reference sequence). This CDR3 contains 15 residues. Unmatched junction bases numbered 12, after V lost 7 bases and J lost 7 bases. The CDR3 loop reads CASTPVGGARNEQFF. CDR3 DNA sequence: TGTGCCAGCACCCCCGTCGGGGGGGCTCGGAATGAGCAGTTCTTC.

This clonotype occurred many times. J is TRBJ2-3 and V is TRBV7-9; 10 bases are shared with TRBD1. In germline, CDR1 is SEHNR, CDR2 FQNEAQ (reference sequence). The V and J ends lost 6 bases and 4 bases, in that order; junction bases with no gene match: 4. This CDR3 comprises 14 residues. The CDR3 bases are TGTGCCAGCAGACCCGGGACAGGGGCAGATACGCAGTATTTT. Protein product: CASRPGTGADTQYF.

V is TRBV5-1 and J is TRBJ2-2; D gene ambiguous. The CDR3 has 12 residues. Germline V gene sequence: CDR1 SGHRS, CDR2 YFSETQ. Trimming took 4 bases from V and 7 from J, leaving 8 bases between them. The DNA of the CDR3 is TGCGCCAGCAGCCTTAGGATCGGGGAGCTGTTTTTT. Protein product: CASSLRIGELFF.

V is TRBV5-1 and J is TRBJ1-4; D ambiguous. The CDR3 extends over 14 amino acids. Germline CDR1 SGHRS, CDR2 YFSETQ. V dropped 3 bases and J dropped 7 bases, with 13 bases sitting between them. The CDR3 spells CASSSALMGEKLFF. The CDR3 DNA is TGCGCCAGCAGCTCAGCCCTAATGGGTGAAAAACTGTTTTTT. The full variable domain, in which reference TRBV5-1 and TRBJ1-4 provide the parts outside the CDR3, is KAGVTQTPRYLIKTRGQQVTLSCSPISGHRSVSWYQQTPGQGLQFLFEYFSETQRNKGNFPGRFSGRQFSNSRSEMNVSTLELGDSALYLCASSSALMGEKLFFGSGTQLSVL.

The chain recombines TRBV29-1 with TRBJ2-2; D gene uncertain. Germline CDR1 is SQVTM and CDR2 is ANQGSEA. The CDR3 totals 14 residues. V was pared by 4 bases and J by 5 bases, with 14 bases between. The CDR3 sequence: CSVGSPGSTGELFF. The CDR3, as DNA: TGCAGCGTTGGGAGCCCAGGCTCGACCGGGGAGCTGTTTTTT.

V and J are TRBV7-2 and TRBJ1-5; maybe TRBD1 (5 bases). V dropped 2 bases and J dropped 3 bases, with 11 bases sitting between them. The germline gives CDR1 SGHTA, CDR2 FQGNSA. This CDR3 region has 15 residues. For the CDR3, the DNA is TGTGCCAGCAGCTTATCCAGGGACCCCAATCAGCCCCAGCATTTT. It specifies CASSLSRDPNQPQHF.

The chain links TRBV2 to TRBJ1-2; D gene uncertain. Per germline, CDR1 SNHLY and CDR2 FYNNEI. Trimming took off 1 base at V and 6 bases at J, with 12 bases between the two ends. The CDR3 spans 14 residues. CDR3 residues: CASSEVRGGDGYTF. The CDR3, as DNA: TGTGCCAGCAGTGAAGTCCGTGGAGGAGATGGCTACACCTTC.